The 3 T cell receptor beta chains in this list originate from one sample, sequenced in a study of shared clonotypes between healthy human individuals. Repertoires were generated with immunoSEQ multiplex PCR, while TCRdb's copy carries only in-frame clones and drops some. The sample has over 700,000 clones; approximately 77% are singletons. The specimen sequenced was memory CD4+ T cells sorted from blood. Indicated subset: CD45RA-negative fraction. These receptor sequences come from a woman under 40 in good health.

The rearrangement links TRBV19 to TRBJ2-3, with 13 bases aligning to TRBD2. J was trimmed by 2 bases and V by 7 bases; bases with no gene match: 3. Germline values: CDR1 LNHDA, CDR2 SQIVND (reference sequence). The CDR3 totals 15 residues. The CDR3 nucleotides are TGTGCCAGTAAAGGACTAGCGGGAGACACAGATACGCAGTATTTT. This sequence encodes CASKGLAGDTDTQYF.

CDR3 DNA sequence: TGTGCCAGCAGCCCCAGACTAGCGGGGAGCACAGATACGCAGTATTTT. Protein product: CASSPRLAGSTDTQYF. The chain couples TRBV9 to TRBJ2-3, with 11 bases lining up with TRBD2. The CDR3 spans 16 residues. V was pared by 4 bases and J by 0 bases, with 4 bases of the junction left unmatched. Germline V lookup: CDR1 SGDLS, CDR2 YYNGEE.

V and J are TRBV7-9 and TRBJ2-1, with 10 nucleotides matching TRBD1. The CDR3 runs 16 residues. The germline gives CDR1 SEHNR, CDR2 FQNEAQ (reference sequence). Germline trimming cut 5 bases from V and 6 bases from J; bases unmatched to any gene: 10. For the CDR3, the DNA is TGTGCCAGCAGCACGACGTGGGACAGGGGAGGCAATGAGCAGTTCTTC. Amino acid sequence: CASSTTWDRGGNEQFF.